This is a list of T cell receptor beta chains from one sample in a study of T cells in Graves' hyperthyroidism and ophthalmopathy. One entry per CDR3 protein, called by TCRdb with MiXCR from the multiplex PCR reads. The sample includes some 490,000 distinct CDR3 sequences, around 15% of them seen just once. Sequencing input: blood. The receptors here all came from a young woman with Graves' ophthalmopathy. CDR3s leave out the opening cysteine and the closing phenylalanine or tryptophan.

v_call	j_call	cdr3_length	cdr3_aa
TRBV29-1	TRBJ1-1	10	SVRAANTEAF
TRBV12-3/TRBV12-4	TRBJ2-3	12	ASSTYLDTDTQY
TRBV12-3/TRBV12-4	TRBJ2-7	10	ASSLSRAEQY
TRBV20-1	TRBJ2-7	13	SARDSFKAAYEQY
TRBV7-2	TRBJ2-7	12	ASSLEKGSHEQY
TRBV28	TRBJ1-1	13	ASRSSGGENTEAF
TRBV24-1	TRBJ2-1	12	ATSSQPRYNEQF
TRBV12-3/TRBV12-4	TRBJ1-1	13	ASSPPGGQNTEAF
TRBV3-1	TRBJ2-5	12	ASSQVRTQETQY
TRBV12-3/TRBV12-4	TRBJ2-2	13	ASSLGSVNTGELF
TRBV19	TRBJ1-6	12	ASRGTGENSPLH
TRBV24-1	TRBJ1-5	14	ATSDPKDSFNQPQH
TRBV4-3	TRBJ2-7	12	ASSQDDGPYEQY
TRBV20-1	TRBJ2-2	11	SARHRGTGELF
TRBV7-9	TRBJ2-1	13	ASSFGAGLYNEQF
TRBV30	TRBJ1-2	10	AWNRGRDGYT
TRBV12-3/TRBV12-4	TRBJ2-5	12	ASSRGQVRAAQY
TRBV28	TRBJ2-7	11	ASSLGERREQY
TRBV6-1	TRBJ2-7	9	ASSPQVKQY
TRBV20-1	TRBJ2-2	11	SAAGTNTGELF
TRBV2	TRBJ1-5	14	ASSERSGFSNQPQH
TRBV5-1	TRBJ1-2	13	ASSLGLSGNYGYT
TRBV11-2	TRBJ2-7	12	ASSPSLLTYEQY
TRBV2	TRBJ1-4	12	ASSEWGTEEKLF
TRBV14	TRBJ1-1	11	ASSQVRGSEAF
TRBV20-1	TRBJ2-3	11	SAISGRPDTQY
TRBV10-2	TRBJ1-5	15	ASSDAIGTGSNQPQH
TRBV20-1	TRBJ2-5	12	SAGNSGSQETQY
TRBV28	TRBJ2-7	15	ASSSHAIAGGGYEQY
TRBV24-1	TRBJ2-3	14	ATSDPGGGSTDTQY
TRBV6-1	TRBJ1-2	15	ASSLSPRTASNYGYT